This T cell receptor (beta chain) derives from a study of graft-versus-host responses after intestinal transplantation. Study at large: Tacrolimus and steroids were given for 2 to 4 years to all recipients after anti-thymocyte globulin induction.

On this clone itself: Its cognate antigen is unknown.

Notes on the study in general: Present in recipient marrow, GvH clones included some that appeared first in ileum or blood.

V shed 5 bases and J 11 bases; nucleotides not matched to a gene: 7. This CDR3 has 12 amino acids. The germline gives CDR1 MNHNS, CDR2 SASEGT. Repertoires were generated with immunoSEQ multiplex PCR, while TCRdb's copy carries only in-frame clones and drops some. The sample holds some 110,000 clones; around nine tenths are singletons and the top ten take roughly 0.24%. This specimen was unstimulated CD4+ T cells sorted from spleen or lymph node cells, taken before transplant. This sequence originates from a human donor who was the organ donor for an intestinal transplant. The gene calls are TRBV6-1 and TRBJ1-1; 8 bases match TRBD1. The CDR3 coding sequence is TGTGCCAGCAGTTCTTGGACAGGGTTGGCTTTCTTT. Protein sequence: CASSSWTGLAFF.